The 32 T cell receptor beta chains in this list originate from one sample, sequenced in a study of PD-L1 blockade in urothelial cancer. The assay was immunoSEQ multiplex PCR, and TCRdb's table has in-frame clones only and misses some. The data hold roughly 77,000 clones, with 84% observed a single time. Time point of the sample: pretreatment peripheral blood. Source: PBMCs, taken around atezolizumab (anti-PD-L1) treatment. The receptors shown here come from a woman in her 70s with urothelial cancer.

This chain links TRBV7-8 with TRBJ2-1; D perhaps matches TRBD2 (6 bases). Germline values: CDR1 SGHVS, CDR2 FQNEAQ. The CDR3 is 17 amino acids. Trimming pared 1 base from V and 7 bases from J, leaving 20 bases between. For the CDR3, the DNA is TGTGCCAGCAGCTTAGGGGGGGTCTGGAGTTCAAGGAATGAGCAGTTCTTC. Its protein product is CASSLGGVWSSRNEQFF.

This clone was counted between two and nine times. The chain combines TRBV18 with TRBJ2-2; D is perhaps TRBD1 (6 bases). Trimming shortened V by 4 bases and J by 0 bases, and 12 bases separated the two germline ends. Germline-derived CDR1 and CDR2 are KGHSH and LQKENI. The CDR3 has 16 residues. The CDR3 DNA sequence: TGTGCCAGCTCACGGGACATTTCCTCGAACACCGGGGAGCTGTTTTTT. The encoded protein is CASSRDISSNTGELFF.

V and J are TRBV18 and TRBJ2-5, with 7 bases lining up with TRBD1. Germline-derived CDR1 and CDR2 are KGHSH and LQKENI. CDR3 length equals 15 residues. J gave up 5 bases and V 3 bases, and 9 bases lay outside the gene matches. CDR3: CASSPRTGWEETQYF. The CDR3, as DNA: TGTGCCAGCTCACCTCGGACAGGTTGGGAGGAGACCCAGTACTTC. Full variable domain (rest looked up from reference TRBV18 and TRBJ2-5): NAGVMQNPRHLVRRRGQEARLRCSPMKGHSHVYWYRQLPEEGLKFMVYLQKENIIDESGMPKERFSAEFPKEGPSILRIQQVVRGDSAAYFCASSPRTGWEETQYFGPGTRLLVL.

CDR3 region: CAMTGGMNTEAFF. The CDR3, as DNA: TGTGCCATGACAGGGGGGATGAACACTGAAGCTTTCTTT. This chain joins TRBV10-3 and TRBJ1-1; 9 bases map to TRBD1. Per the germline V gene, CDR1 is ENHRY and CDR2 is SYGVKD. Unmatched junction bases numbered 2, after V lost 9 bases and J lost 0 bases. CDR3 length: 13 residues.

The chain links TRBV13 to TRBJ1-1, with D uncertain. The CDR3 is made up of 15 amino acids. V was cut by 1 base and J by 0 bases, with 9 bases left in between. CDR1 and CDR2 from the germline V gene are PRHDT and FYEKMQ (reference sequence). Here the CDR3 reads CASSLVGGMNTEAFF. The DNA of the CDR3 is TGTGCCAGCAGCTTAGTCGGAGGCATGAACACTGAAGCTTTCTTT.

The chain joins TRBV7-9 to TRBJ2-7; 8 bases are a match to TRBD2. Germline V gives CDR1 SEHNR, CDR2 FQNEAQ (reference sequence). The CDR3 contains 14 residues. V lost 0 bases, J lost 8 bases, and 6 bases stayed unmatched. The DNA for the CDR3 is TGTGCCAGCAGCTTAGCGTCGGGAGGGGACAAGCAGTACTTC. Translation gives CASSLASGGDKQYF.

This clone has just a few counts. V usage is TRBV25-1 and J usage is TRBJ2-5, with D possibly TRBD1 on 5 matching bases. This CDR3 is 13 amino acids long. Germline V gives CDR1 MGHDK, CDR2 SYGVNS. With 5 bases removed from V and 7 bases from J, the gap between germline ends came to 14 bases. CDR3 DNA: TGTGCCAGCAGTCGCGACGGGCAGGGGACCCAGTACTTC. Translating it yields CASSRDGQGTQYF.

This clone was seen once. V gene TRBV30 combines with J gene TRBJ2-1; 7 nucleotides line up with TRBD2. CDR1 is GTSNPN and CDR2 is SVGIG in the germline V gene (reference sequence). This CDR3 has 15 amino acids. Losses at the gene ends were 0 bases for V and 8 bases for J; bases not matched to a gene: 10. The CDR3 loop reads CAWSVGSGMVDEQFF. The CDR3 DNA is TGTGCCTGGAGTGTTGGCAGCGGGATGGTCGATGAGCAGTTCTTC.

This rearrangement joins TRBV30 to TRBJ2-4; TRBD1 matches at 7 bases. CDR3 size: 15 residues. The ends lost 4 bases at V and 3 bases at J; junction bases unmatched: 9. Germline V gene sequence: CDR1 GTSNPN, CDR2 SVGIG (reference sequence). CDR3 region: CAWTAGGLGKNIQYF. The CDR3 DNA follows: TGTGCCTGGACGGCAGGGGGATTGGGCAAAAACATTCAGTACTTC.

J is TRBJ2-3 and V is TRBV27; 9 nucleotides align to TRBD2. Per the germline V gene, CDR1 is MNHEY and CDR2 is SMNVEV (reference sequence). Germline trimming cut 3 bases from V and 4 bases from J; bases unmatched to any gene: 2. CDR3 length: 14 amino acids. CDR3 bases: TGTGCCAGCAGTTTTAGCGGGAGCCCAGATACGCAGTATTTT. Translation gives CASSFSGSPDTQYF.

This clone was seen just once. The rearrangement uses TRBV18 and TRBJ2-3; 7 bases agree with TRBD2. This CDR3 is 19 amino acids long. The J segment lost 4 bases and the V segment lost 2 bases, leaving 18 bases of the junction unmatched. Germline V gene data show CDR1 as KGHSH and CDR2 as LQKENI. DNA of the CDR3: TGTGCCAGCTCACCAGGGTATATCGGGCGAGCGGGAAGTGCAGATACGCAGTATTTT. Protein product: CASSPGYIGRAGSADTQYF.

V is TRBV6-1 and J is TRBJ1-5; tentatively, D is TRBD1 (5 bases). The CDR3 is 15 amino acids. The germline CDR1 and CDR2 sequences are MNHNS and SASEGT. Trimming stripped 8 bases from V and 2 bases from J, with 16 bases between. Here the CDR3 reads CASGERGVGNQPQHF. DNA of the CDR3: TGTGCCAGCGGGGAACGGGGGGTCGGCAATCAGCCCCAGCATTTT.

This clone was detected once. V is TRBV6-5 and J is TRBJ1-2; a possible D gene is TRBD1 (6 bases). Germline loops: CDR1 MNHEY, CDR2 SVGAGI. V dropped 6 bases and J dropped 3 bases, with 11 bases sitting between them. The CDR3 extends over 13 amino acids. This CDR3 reads CASSLTGHYGYTF. CDR3 coding DNA: TGTGCCAGCAGCTTAACAGGGCACTATGGCTACACCTTC.

The chain carries TRBV18 and TRBJ2-7; TRBD1 agrees at 9 bases. The germline V gene encodes CDR1 KGHSH and CDR2 LQKENI. CDR3 length: 14 amino acids. V shed 2 bases, J shed 3 bases, and the junction held 2 bases outside the gene matches. CDR3 nucleotide sequence: TGTGCCAGCTCACCAGGGACAGGGCTCTACGAGCAGTACTTC. Its translation: CASSPGTGLYEQYF.

This clone has more than one count but fewer than ten. The chain links TRBV6-5 to TRBJ1-5; no definite D call. V was clipped by 4 bases and J by 8 bases, with 15 bases between them. The germline V gene encodes CDR1 MNHEY and CDR2 SVGAGI. The CDR3 runs to 14 residues. This CDR3 reads CASSLSPAIKPQHF. The CDR3 DNA reads as TGTGCCAGCAGTTTATCCCCCGCTATCAAGCCCCAGCATTTT.

The table lists this clone with a count of one. The rearrangement links TRBV10-3 to TRBJ2-1, with 13 bases identical to TRBD2. Trimming took 6 bases from V and 0 from J; bases not matched to a gene: 11. The CDR3 is 19 residues long. Germline lookup yields CDR1 ENHRY and CDR2 SYGVKD. Written as DNA, the CDR3 is TGTGCCATCAGGGATCCGACTAGCGGGAGGCCGAGCTCCTACAATGAGCAGTTCTTC. This translates into CAIRDPTSGRPSSYNEQFF.

The V and J genes are TRBV5-4 and TRBJ2-1, with TRBD2 identical over 10 bases. From germline, CDR1 is SGHNT and CDR2 YYREEE (reference sequence). The CDR3 covers 15 residues. V trimming: 3 bases; J trimming: 5 bases; junction bases outside the gene matches: 5. CDR3 coding DNA: TGTGCCAGCAGCTCACTAGCGGGGCTCAACAATGAGCAGTTCTTC. Protein sequence: CASSSLAGLNNEQFF.

The J gene is TRBJ1-3, the V gene TRBV7-8; D not resolved. Trimming pared 7 bases from V and 4 bases from J, leaving 17 bases between. The CDR3 runs to 15 residues. The V gene's germline CDR1 is SGHVS and CDR2 FQNEAQ. CDR3 region: CASTTTWVSGNTIYF. The CDR3 nucleotides read TGTGCCAGCACCACTACATGGGTTTCAGGAAACACCATATATTTT.

This sequence joins TRBV25-1 and TRBJ2-7, with D maybe TRBD2 (5 bases). Trimming removed 6 bases at V and 3 bases at J, with 9 bases between. The CDR3 totals 12 residues. From germline, CDR1 is MGHDK and CDR2 SYGVNS. CDR3 DNA sequence: TGTGCCAGCAGAGAGGGTGGCTACGAGCAGTACTTC. This encodes CASREGGYEQYF.

The V call is TRBV21-1, the J call TRBJ2-7; TRBD2, the table's D call, lacks a check against the DNA. TRBV21-1 is reported as a pseudogene. The length of the CDR3 is 16 residues. The DNA for the CDR3 is TGTGCCAGCAGCAAAGAGGGGTCTAGCGGGATGCGCGAGCAGTACTTC. It encodes CASSKEGSSGMREQYF.

The genes are TRBV7-6 and TRBJ1-4; D is undetermined. V was pared by 4 bases and J by 10 bases, with 19 bases between. Germline-derived CDR1 and CDR2 are SGHVS and FNYEAQ. CDR3 length equals 15 residues. The CDR3 protein is CASSSERRHERKLFF. CDR3 nucleotides: TGTGCCAGCAGCTCCGAGAGGAGGCACGAGAGAAAACTGTTTTTT.

This clone was counted ten times or more. V and J are TRBV2 and TRBJ1-2, with a weak D call TRBD1 (6 bases). Germline loops: CDR1 SNHLY, CDR2 FYNNEI. V lost 3 bases and J 6 bases, leaving 17 bases between the germline ends. The CDR3 is made up of 15 amino acids. The CDR3, as DNA: TGTGCCAGCAGTGAGGGCAGGGGAAGGGGCGATGGCTACACCTTC. Translated: CASSEGRGRGDGYTF.

V and J are TRBV28 and TRBJ1-2; TRBD1 is a possible D gene (6 bases). This CDR3 comprises 15 residues. Germline V gives CDR1 MDHEN, CDR2 SYDVKM. The V and J ends lost 5 bases and 4 bases respectively, with 17 bases between them. CDR3 sequence: CASSTPGGQRYGYTF. The CDR3 DNA sequence: TGTGCCAGCAGTACACCGGGTGGACAGCGCTATGGCTACACCTTC.

The chain employs TRBV27 and TRBJ2-7; maybe TRBD1 (6 bases). The V end lost 6 bases, the J end lost 3 bases, and 21 bases lay between the germline ends. The CDR3 spans 16 residues. CDR1 and CDR2 from the germline V gene are MNHEY and SMNVEV (reference sequence). The CDR3 nucleotides read TGTGCCAGCAGATCCCTTGGACAGAAGAGGGTCTACGAGCAGTACTTC. Translating it yields CASRSLGQKRVYEQYF.

This chain uses TRBV10-3 with TRBJ2-7, with 10 bases fitting TRBD1. Germline assignment: CDR1 ENHRY and CDR2 SYGVKD. The V segment lost 6 bases and the J segment 5 bases; nucleotides outside the gene matches: 7. The CDR3 extends over 14 amino acids. CDR3 nucleotide sequence: TGTGCCATCAGACCCGGGACAGGGGAAGACGAGCAGTACTTC. This gives the protein CAIRPGTGEDEQYF.

The chain has TRBV29-1 and TRBJ1-1; no firm D call. Per germline, CDR1 SQVTM and CDR2 ANQGSEA. There are 13 residues in the CDR3. V shed 4 bases and J shed 2 bases, with 11 bases lying between them. CDR3 loop: CSVVVTLNTEAFF. CDR3 bases: TGCAGCGTTGTTGTCACACTAAACACTGAAGCTTTCTTT. Full variable domain (missing parts from reference TRBV29-1 and TRBJ1-1): SAVISQKPSRDICQRGTSLTIQCQVDSQVTMMFWYRQQPGQSLTLIATANQGSEATYESGFVIDKFPISRPNLTFSTLTVSNMSPEDSSIYLCSVVVTLNTEAFFGQGTRLTVV.

The V and J genes are TRBV10-3 and TRBJ2-5; TRBD2 matches 11 bases. The J segment lost 7 bases and the V segment lost 0 bases, leaving 10 bases of the junction unmatched. Germline assignment: CDR1 ENHRY and CDR2 SYGVKD. CDR3 length: 17 residues. The CDR3 DNA sequence: TGTGCCATCAGTGAGTCCAATAGCGGGAGGGCGGACGGGACCCAGTACTTC. As protein: CAISESNSGRADGTQYF.

This sequence joins TRBV5-6 and TRBJ1-2, with TRBD1 identical over 9 bases. V gave up 2 bases and J gave up 3 bases; unmatched junction bases: 5. The CDR3 is 15 amino acids. The germline V gene has CDR1 SGHDT and CDR2 YYEEEE. This chain's CDR3 is CASSFTGGLDYGYTF. CDR3 DNA: TGTGCCAGCAGCTTCACAGGGGGCCTCGACTATGGCTACACCTTC.

This sequence joins TRBV10-3 and TRBJ2-2, with 10 nucleotides matching TRBD2. From germline, CDR1 is ENHRY and CDR2 SYGVKD. J lost 1 base, V lost 7 bases, and 6 bases had no gene match. The CDR3 has 16 residues. DNA of the CDR3: TGTGCCATCAATGTAGCGGGGGGTCTGAACACCGGGGAGCTGTTTTTT. Amino acids: CAINVAGGLNTGELFF.

The J gene is TRBJ2-3, the V gene TRBV29-1, with 7 bases fitting TRBD1. The V segment lost 6 bases and the J segment 4 bases; nucleotides outside the gene matches: 13. The CDR3 sequence is 15 residues long. CDR1 and CDR2 from the germline V gene are SQVTM and ANQGSEA. CDR3 amino acids: CSVPVGRGNADTQYF. CDR3 in DNA: TGCAGCGTCCCCGTGGGCAGGGGGAACGCAGATACGCAGTATTTT.

The chain uses TRBV27 and TRBJ2-1; 11 bases agree with TRBD2. Trimming at V came to 3 bases and at J to 8 bases, leaving 6 bases not matched to a gene. The CDR3 has 15 residues. CDR1 is MNHEY, CDR2 SMNVEV, per germline (reference sequence). The CDR3 loop reads CASSFLLAGVDEQFF. The CDR3 nucleotides are TGTGCCAGCAGTTTCCTACTAGCGGGAGTTGATGAGCAGTTCTTC.

The V gene is TRBV6-4, the J gene TRBJ2-7; 11 positions agree with TRBD1. The CDR3 covers 18 residues. The germline gives CDR1 MRHNA, CDR2 SNTAGT. J was trimmed by 3 bases and V by 0 bases; bases with no gene match: 10. CDR3 region: CASSDSRSRTGGSYEQYF. The CDR3 nucleotides are TGTGCCAGCAGTGACTCGCGTTCCCGGACAGGGGGCAGCTACGAGCAGTACTTC.